This note documents a single T cell receptor beta chain sequence. In the authors' methods: Quantification of nucleated cells was approximated via reference gene primer amplification. The protocol was immunoSEQ multiplex PCR, while the TCRdb copy is restricted to in-frame clones and leaves out a portion. V and J calls and clone size follow that table, whereas D and trimming were derived from the DNA. The sample yields about 180,000 clones, 88% seen once. Germline trimming cut 0 bases from V and 4 bases from J; bases unmatched to any gene: 1. The CDR3 is 14 residues long. Germline loops: CDR1 SGHKS, CDR2 YYEKEE (reference sequence). This sample stems from a study of blood T cell repertoires in COVID-19. Overall study context: Sources were T cells, B-cell-depleted T cells, or PBMCs; the material itself was cDNA or gDNA.

The specimen was PBMCs or T cells enriched from blood (not recorded which). The chain recombines TRBV5-5 with TRBJ2-7, with 10 bases identical to TRBD1. This TCR was recovered from a woman under 30 who had recovered from COVID-19. CDR3 bases: TGTGCCAGCAGCTTGGGACAGGGGGCGTACGAGCAGTACTTC. It codes for CASSLGQGAYEQYF.